A single sample is the source of the 32 T cell receptor beta chains below, sequenced in a study of CD8 T cells in ankylosing spondylitis. TCRdb used MiXCR to reprocess the 5' RACE reads, holding one entry per CDR3 protein. There are 250,000 to 400,000 distinct CDR3 sequences in the sample; roughly 11% occur only once, and roughly 9% lies in the top ten. Sequencing was carried out using blood, either unsorted or a sorted T cell fraction (not recorded which). Every receptor here comes from a female donor with ankylosing spondylitis or in good health (not recorded which).

This clonotype was detected only a few times. The CDR3 DNA reads TGTGCCAGCAGCGTCCTGGGCAGAATGAACACTGAAGCTTTCTTT. Its protein product is CASSVLGRMNTEAFF. The J gene is TRBJ1-1, the V gene TRBV14; D remains unclear. V lost 5 bases to trimming and J lost 0 bases, with 13 bases between them. CDR3 length equals 15 residues. Germline assignment: CDR1 SGHDN and CDR2 FVKESK.

The rearrangement uses TRBV5-1 and TRBJ2-5; 8 bases agree with TRBD1. J lost 2 bases, V lost 2 bases, and 2 bases had no gene match. The CDR3 is made up of 14 amino acids. Germline loops: CDR1 SGHRS, CDR2 YFSETQ. The CDR3 protein is CASSFGTGQETQYF. The CDR3 DNA reads as TGCGCCAGCAGCTTCGGGACAGGACAAGAGACCCAGTACTTC. Based on the CDR3 plus reference TRBV5-1 and TRBJ2-5, the full variable domain is KAGVTQTPRYLIKTRGQQVTLSCSPISGHRSVSWYQQTPGQGLQFLFEYFSETQRNKGNFPGRFSGRQFSNSRSEMNVSTLELGDSALYLCASSFGTGQETQYFGPGTRLLVL.

This clonotype has just a few counts. The gene calls are TRBV6-1 and TRBJ2-1; TRBD2 matches at 7 bases. The CDR3 is 17 residues long. Germline V gene data show CDR1 as MNHNS and CDR2 as SASEGT. V trimming: 5 bases; J trimming: 7 bases; junction bases outside the gene matches: 17. CDR3 loop: CASSIGLVRTYGNEQFF. DNA of the CDR3: TGTGCCAGCAGTATCGGACTAGTTAGGACCTACGGAAATGAGCAGTTCTTC.

This clonotype occurred many times. The CDR3 DNA is TGTGCCAGTCGAGGACAGGGGGCACGGACCGGGGAGCTGTTTTTT. It codes for CASRGQGARTGELFF. The gene calls are TRBV11-1 and TRBJ2-2; 11 positions agree with TRBD1. The length of the CDR3 is 15 residues. Germline CDR1 and CDR2: SGHAT and FQDESV (reference sequence). After removal of 9 bases from V and 5 bases from J, the junction contained 8 bases not matched to a gene.

This clonotype was seen many times. V gene TRBV12-3 or TRBV12-4 combines with J gene TRBJ1-1; possible D gene TRBD1, 6 bases. The CDR3 runs 14 residues. V dropped 5 bases and J dropped 0 bases, with 10 bases sitting between them. CDR3 coding DNA: TGTGCCAGCAGTCGGACAGTGATGAACACTGAAGCTTTCTTT. Encoded protein: CASSRTVMNTEAFF.

This clonotype was found many times. The rearrangement joins TRBV11-2 to TRBJ2-2, with a weak D call TRBD2 (5 bases). CDR3 length equals 14 residues. Trimming left V 3 bases short and J 6 bases short, with 11 bases between. Germline V gene data show CDR1 as SGHAT and CDR2 as FQNNGV. The CDR3 protein is CASSFEGSAGELFF. The CDR3, as DNA: TGTGCCAGCAGCTTTGAGGGTAGCGCCGGGGAGCTGTTTTTT.

This clonotype was observed a handful of times. This chain links TRBV4-1 with TRBJ1-3; no definite D call. V shed 2 bases and J shed 10 bases, with 12 bases lying between them. CDR3 size: 13 residues. Germline V CDR1 and CDR2: MGHRA, YSYEKL. The CDR3 coding sequence is TGCGCCAGCAGCCAAATAGTAGGAGGAACCATATATTTT. Its protein is CASSQIVGGTIYF.

This clonotype was observed many times. The chain combines TRBV6-1 with TRBJ2-5; TRBD1 might be the D (6 bases). The CDR3 consists of 14 residues. In germline, CDR1 is MNHNS, CDR2 SASEGT. Deletions cut 6 bases from V and 4 bases from J, with 15 bases between. CDR3 sequence (DNA): TGTGCCAGCAGCAAACAGGGTTGGGTAGAGACCCAGTACTTC. As protein: CASSKQGWVETQYF.

This clonotype was observed many times. The V call is TRBV20-1, the J call TRBJ1-2, with 10 bases fitting TRBD1. Germline V lookup: CDR1 DFQATT, CDR2 SNEGSKA (reference sequence). The CDR3 consists of 16 residues. The CDR3 loop is CTLRGTGAALGLGYTF. The CDR3, as DNA: TGCACCCTGAGGGGGACAGGGGCCGCATTAGGGCTTGGCTACACCTTC.

The chain links TRBV5-6 to TRBJ2-5; TRBD2 is a possible D gene (7 bases). V lost 4 bases and J lost 5, with 18 bases in between. CDR3 length: 15 residues. The V gene's germline CDR1 is SGHDT and CDR2 YYEEEE. DNA of the CDR3: TGTGCCAGCAGCCCCTGGGGGGGCGGGTTTGAGACCCAGTACTTC. Its translation: CASSPWGGGFETQYF.

This clonotype was detected ten times or more. V and J are TRBV28 and TRBJ1-1; 7 bases map to TRBD1. J lost 4 bases, V lost 6 bases, and 14 bases had no gene match. This CDR3 has 16 amino acids. Per the germline V gene, CDR1 is MDHEN and CDR2 is SYDVKM. This chain's CDR3 is CASSIGTDRAITEAFF. CDR3 nucleotide sequence: TGTGCCAGCAGCATAGGGACTGACAGGGCAATCACTGAAGCTTTCTTT.

This chain links TRBV4-1 with TRBJ2-1; no firm D call. The CDR3 spans 15 residues. In germline, CDR1 is MGHRA, CDR2 YSYEKL. Trimming pared 0 bases from V and 5 bases from J, leaving 11 bases between. DNA for the CDR3: TGCGCCAGCAGCCAAGATCCGTCGGCCCACAATGAGCAGTTCTTC. This translates into CASSQDPSAHNEQFF.

This clonotype appeared a few times. This chain connects TRBV6-2 or TRBV6-3 to TRBJ2-7; D is possibly TRBD1 or TRBD2 (6 bases each). The CDR3 sequence is 14 residues long. From germline, CDR1 is MNHEY and CDR2 SVGEGT. Trimming took 4 bases from V and 5 from J, leaving 15 bases between them. The CDR3 nucleotides read TGTGCCAGCAGTTCTCCGCAGGGGAGGAACGAGCAGTACTTC. Translated, it gives CASSSPQGRNEQYF.

The chain has TRBV18 and TRBJ1-5; D gene uncertain. V was clipped by 8 bases and J by 4 bases, with 12 bases between them. In germline, CDR1 is KGHSH, CDR2 LQKENI. The CDR3 is 13 amino acids. For the CDR3, the DNA is TGTGCCAGCGCGCCCGATCAAAATCAGCCCCAGCATTTT. This codes for CASAPDQNQPQHF.

This clonotype was seen repeatedly, ten times or more. The CDR3 sequence: CAWRGTGDNQPQHF. The CDR3 DNA reads as TGTGCCTGGAGGGGGACAGGGGACAATCAGCCCCAGCATTTT. V usage is TRBV30 and J usage is TRBJ1-5, with TRBD1 matching 10 bases. Germline V lookup: CDR1 GTSNPN, CDR2 SVGIG (reference sequence). The CDR3 loop spans 14 amino acids. The V and J ends lost 3 bases and 3 bases, in that order; junction bases with no gene match: 2.

This clonotype was recorded many times. The chain recombines TRBV9 with TRBJ2-7; 14 bases line up with TRBD2. In germline, CDR1 is SGDLS, CDR2 YYNGEE. The ends lost 3 bases at V and 9 bases at J; junction bases unmatched: 8. The CDR3 runs 15 residues. CDR3 sequence reads: CASSETSGGESRQYF. Written as DNA, the CDR3 is TGTGCCAGCAGCGAGACTAGCGGGGGGGAATCAAGGCAGTACTTC.

The CDR3 nucleotides read TGCGCCAGCAGCTTGGGCCTTGGGGTTACGAACACTGAAGCTTTCTTT. This codes for CASSLGLGVTNTEAFF. The chain has TRBV5-1 and TRBJ1-1, with D unresolved. This CDR3 is built from 16 residues. Germline V gene lookup returns CDR1 SGHRS and CDR2 YFSETQ. The germline V and J ends were trimmed by 0 bases and 1 base, with 13 bases remaining between them.

This clonotype was seen more than once but under ten times. The rearrangement joins TRBV20-1 to TRBJ1-1; TRBD1 matches at 11 bases. J lost 4 bases, V lost 0 bases, and 1 base had no gene match. There are 14 residues in the CDR3. Looked up from germline, CDR1 is DFQATT and CDR2 is SNEGSKA (reference sequence). CDR3 sequence: CSARDGQGATEAFF. CDR3 in DNA: TGCAGTGCTAGAGACGGACAGGGGGCCACTGAAGCTTTCTTT.

The chain has TRBV5-1 and TRBJ2-5, with 7 bases identical to TRBD2. CDR3 length: 15 amino acids. With V trimmed by 3 bases and J by 4 bases, 9 bases remained unmatched. CDR1 and CDR2 from the germline V gene are SGHRS and YFSETQ. As DNA, the CDR3 is TGCGCCAGCAGCTCGGGACTATTGGTTGGAGAGACCCAGTACTTC. As protein: CASSSGLLVGETQYF.

This clonotype was seen repeatedly, ten times or more. The V call is TRBV7-2, the J call TRBJ2-1; D call uncertain. The V gene lost 2 bases and the J gene lost 6 bases, with 17 bases spanning the gap. The CDR3 loop spans 16 amino acids. Germline V gene data show CDR1 as SGHTA and CDR2 as FQGNSA. CDR3 residues: CASSLLSMGSFNEQFF. The CDR3 DNA reads as TGTGCCAGCAGCTTATTGTCCATGGGTTCGTTCAATGAGCAGTTCTTC.

In its sample, this clonotype was seen a few times. The V and J genes are TRBV21-1 and TRBJ2-7; the listed D gene, TRBD1, was not tested against the DNA. TRBV21-1 constitutes a pseudogene. This CDR3 comprises 16 residues. CDR3: CASSTIRDTASREQYF. The CDR3 nucleotides are TGTGCCAGCAGCACGATCCGGGACACCGCTTCCCGCGAGCAGTACTTC.

This clonotype appeared many times. The chain carries TRBV6-1 and TRBJ2-2; D is possibly TRBD1 (5 bases). V gave up 2 bases and J gave up 5 bases, with 9 bases separating them. CDR1 is MNHNS, CDR2 SASEGT, per germline. This CDR3 is built from 14 residues. The CDR3 loop is CASSESAGTGELFF. For the CDR3, the DNA is TGTGCCAGCAGTGAATCGGCAGGGACCGGGGAGCTGTTTTTT.

This clonotype was picked up many times. The chain joins TRBV7-9 to TRBJ2-2; tentatively, D is TRBD1 (6 bases). V was cut by 6 bases and J by 0 bases, with 14 bases left in between. There are 16 residues in the CDR3. Per the germline V gene, CDR1 is SEHNR and CDR2 is FQNEAQ (reference sequence). CDR3 nucleotide sequence: TGTGCCAGCAGTCCCTGGGGGACACCGAACACCGGGGAGCTGTTTTTT. It specifies CASSPWGTPNTGELFF.

V usage is TRBV3-1 and J usage is TRBJ2-6; 8 bases fit TRBD1. Germline CDR1 LGHDT, CDR2 YNNKEL (reference sequence). V was clipped by 5 bases and J by 0 bases; unmatched bases: 9. This CDR3 spans 18 amino acids. The CDR3 DNA reads as TGTGCCAGCAGCACACAGGGGGTCATGAACTCTGGGGCCAACGTCCTGACTTTC. Translated, it gives CASSTQGVMNSGANVLTF. Full variable domain (outside the CDR3, taken from reference TRBV3-1 and TRBJ2-6): DTAVSQTPKYLVTQMGNDKSIKCEQNLGHDTMYWYKQDSKKFLKIMFSYNNKELIINETVPNRFSPKSPDKAHLNLHINSLELGDSAVYFCASSTQGVMNSGANVLTFGAGSRLTVL.

This clonotype was seen many times. The DNA for the CDR3 is TGCAGTGCTAGACCTAGCCCCCCCGCTGCGGAGCGGGAGGGGTACAATGAGCAGTTCTTC. This gives the protein CSARPSPPAAEREGYNEQFF. The V and J genes are TRBV20-1 and TRBJ2-1, with 10 nucleotides matching TRBD2. The J segment lost 4 bases and the V segment lost 2 bases, leaving 20 bases of the junction unmatched. The length of the CDR3 is 20 residues. CDR1 DFQATT and CDR2 SNEGSKA come from the germline V gene (reference sequence).

Many counts were recorded for this clonotype. The chain has TRBV11-2 and TRBJ2-3; no clear D. V lost 3 bases and J lost 0, with 4 bases in between. The CDR3 is 13 residues long. The germline CDR1 and CDR2 sequences are SGHAT and FQNNGV. The CDR3 region is CASSFSSTDTQYF. CDR3 nucleotides: TGTGCCAGCAGCTTTAGTAGCACAGATACGCAGTATTTT.

The rearrangement joins TRBV6-1 to TRBJ2-3, with 9 nucleotides matching TRBD2. The CDR3 is 14 residues long. Unmatched junction bases numbered 6, after V lost 5 bases and J lost 6 bases. Germline CDR1 reads MNHNS; CDR2 reads SASEGT. CDR3 in amino acids: CASSQRGVHDTQYF. CDR3 DNA: TGTGCCAGCAGTCAGCGGGGGGTCCATGATACGCAGTATTTT.

This clonotype was seen many times. The chain has TRBV20-1 and TRBJ1-6, with D uncertain. The V and J ends lost 5 bases and 9 bases respectively, with 20 bases between them. This CDR3 comprises 15 residues. Germline CDR1 DFQATT, CDR2 SNEGSKA (reference sequence). The CDR3 reads CSAPLRAQVGSPLHF. The CDR3 nucleotides read TGCAGTGCTCCATTGCGGGCGCAGGTCGGTTCACCCCTCCACTTT.

About this clonotype itself: A read error may explain this, as a much larger clone is one base away. Lacking the conserved final phenylalanine or tryptophan, this CDR3 likely reflects a read error. The V gene is TRBV5-1, the J gene TRBJ2-1; TRBD2 agrees at 12 bases. Germline lookup yields CDR1 SGHRS and CDR2 YFSETQ. The CDR3 runs to 15 residues. The V segment lost 6 bases and the J segment 3 bases; nucleotides outside the gene matches: 4. CDR3 nucleotide sequence: TGCGCCAGCAAAACTAGCGGGGGGATCTACAATGAGCAGTTCATC. Residues: CASKTSGGIYNEQFI.

V and J are TRBV5-5 and TRBJ2-6, with a possible D match to TRBD1 (5 bases). The CDR3 spans 16 residues. The V end was cut by 4 bases, the J end by 3 bases, with 14 bases between. Germline V CDR1 and CDR2: SGHKS, YYEKEE (reference sequence). Written as DNA, the CDR3 is TGTGCCAGCAGCCCCGTTGAAGGACATGGGGCCAACGTCCTGACTTTC. Amino acids: CASSPVEGHGANVLTF. Full variable domain (rest looked up from reference TRBV5-5 and TRBJ2-6): DAGVTQSPTHLIKTRGQQVTLRCSPISGHKSVSWYQQVLGQGPQFIFQYYEKEERGRGNFPDRFSARQFPNYSSELNVNALLLGDSALYLCASSPVEGHGANVLTFGAGSRLTVL.

This clonotype was seen many times. The V gene is TRBV4-2, the J gene TRBJ2-6; 8 bases map to TRBD2. From germline, CDR1 is LGHNA and CDR2 YNFKEQ. J lost 0 bases, V lost 1 base, and 5 bases had no gene match. This CDR3 spans 18 amino acids. The CDR3 DNA follows: TGTGCCAGCAGCCAAGTAGCGGGGAAGAGCTCTGGGGCCAACGTCCTGACTTTC. It encodes CASSQVAGKSSGANVLTF.

This clonotype was seen at least ten times. This chain uses TRBV12-3 or TRBV12-4 with TRBJ1-6; maybe TRBD1 (5 bases). There are 13 residues in the CDR3. Trimming cost V 3 bases and J 8 bases, with 8 bases left between them. The CDR3 loop is CASSLGGDSPLHF. DNA for the CDR3: TGTGCCAGCAGTTTGGGGGGGGATTCACCCCTCCACTTT.